This T cell receptor (beta chain) came from a study of T cell therapy after organ transplantation. Assay used: immunoSEQ multiplex PCR; TCRdb lists only in-frame clones, some missing. This sample has some 48,000 clones; 94% occur once, and the top ten carry 3.1%. Between the trimmed V and J ends, which lost 4 bases and 6 bases, there was a span of 23 bases. Per the germline V gene, CDR1 is SGHRS and CDR2 is YFSETQ. The CDR3 loop spans 16 amino acids. This clone showed up just a few times. Its antigen is unidentified. The J gene is TRBJ2-7, the V gene TRBV5-1; D may be TRBD2 (6 bases). Material: CD8+ T cells from blood, obtained before autologous CMV-specific T cell therapy. This TCR was recovered from a human patient who had received a solid organ transplant and had CMV disease. CDR3 region: CASSPPGGVNYREQYF. As DNA, the CDR3 is TGCGCCAGCAGCCCCCCGGGCGGGGTAAACTATCGCGAGCAGTACTTC.